The clone carrying this T cell receptor (beta chain) was seen a few times. As yet, its antigen is unknown. The data derive from a study of beta chain features in type 1 diabetes. Study-wide points: HLA influence on TCRB rearrangement stayed unresolved here. Diminished insertions and augmented deletions at VDJ junctions characterized type 1 diabetes patients. All four CD4+ subsets from Type 1 diabetes patients carried moderately but significantly shorter TCRB CDR3s.

Sequenced material consisted of expressed TCRB transcripts (all of the isolated RNA was reverse transcribed). Assay used: immunoSEQ multiplex PCR; TCRdb lists only in-frame clones, some missing. The sample lists 640,000 or so clones, around an eighth occurring once. In all sorted populations, purity surpassed 95%. This CDR3 spans 13 amino acids. V trimming: 4 bases; J trimming: 0 bases; junction bases outside the gene matches: 1. The germline V gene has CDR1 SQVTM and CDR2 ANQGSEA. Sequencing used naive CD4+ T cells from blood. This chain connects TRBV29-1 to TRBJ2-5; 8 bases are shared with TRBD2. This TCR was recovered from a young man with type 1 diabetes. As DNA, the CDR3 is TGCAGCGTTGTACTAGCGGACCAAGAGACCCAGTACTTC. This translates into CSVVLADQETQYF.